Listed below are T cell receptor beta chains from one sample, sequenced in a study of blood T cell repertoires in COVID-19. Clones were read by immunoSEQ multiplex PCR, and TCRdb kept only the in-frame ones, dropping some. Of just over 650,000 clones in the sample, 85% to 90% are singletons; the top ten hold approximately 0.25%. Sequencing input: peripheral blood. These receptor sequences come from a woman in her late teens or twenties with acute or convalescent COVID-19. The CDR3 runs from the conserved cysteine through the conserved F or W. Each record gives: J gene, clone size, V gene, D gene, CDR3 DNA, CDR3 protein. The D gene is left open where the match is weak. The size entry is marked missing in some rows and otherwise reads once, few, many or a size class.

>TRBJ2-2|.|TRBV9|TRBD2
TGTGCCAGCAGCGTAGCTTATGGGGGGACTAGCTCCTTCGGGGAGCTGTTTTTT
CASSVAYGGTSSFGELFF
>TRBJ1-6|.|TRBV10-3|.
TGTGCCTCCCAGGCGGGGAACGGTTCACCCCTCCACTTT
CASQAGNGSPLHF
>TRBJ1-3|.|TRBV6-1|.
TGTGCCAGCAGTGAGGGCGGGGGCTGGACCATATATTTT
CASSEGGGWTIYF
>TRBJ1-6|once|TRBV7-2|TRBD1
TGTGCCAGCAGCCCTCGGACAGGTTATAATTCACCCCTCCACTTT
CASSPRTGYNSPLHF
>TRBJ2-3|.|TRBV4-2|.
TGTGCCAGCAGCCAAGATTGGGGGCTCTCCTCACACACAGATACGCAGTATTTT
CASSQDWGLSSHTDTQYF
>TRBJ1-2|.|TRBV3-1/TRBV3-2|.
TGTGCCAGCAGCCAGTCCGCTAACTATGGCTACACCTTC
CASSQSANYGYTF
>TRBJ2-3|.|TRBV7-2|.
TGTGCCAGCAGCTTAGCTGCGGCTGTCGAAGATACGCAGTATTTT
CASSLAAAVEDTQYF
>TRBJ1-1|few|TRBV28|TRBD1
TGTGCCAGCAGGGGTCAGACAGGGGGGAAGACTGAAGCTTTCTTT
CASRGQTGGKTEAFF
>TRBJ2-2|.|TRBV3-1/TRBV3-2|TRBD2
TGTGCCAGCAGCCAGCCACTAGCGGCCGCGAACACCGGGGAGCTGTTTTTT
CASSQPLAAANTGELFF
>TRBJ1-5|.|TRBV2|.
TGTGCCAGCAGTGTCGGCCAGGCTAGCAATCAGCCCCAGCATTTT
CASSVGQASNQPQHF
>TRBJ2-1|once|TRBV7-7|TRBD2
TGTGCCAGCAGCCTTACTAGCGGGCGTTACAATGAGCAGTTCTTC
CASSLTSGRYNEQFF
>TRBJ2-1|.|TRBV11-2|TRBD1
TGTGCCAGCAGCTCCGACAGGGGGCTCTACAATGAGCAGTTCTTC
CASSSDRGLYNEQFF
>TRBJ2-3|.|TRBV14|TRBD2
TGTGCCAGCAGCGCACGGGGACTAATCCTCACAGATACGCAGTATTTT
CASSARGLILTDTQYF
>TRBJ2-7|once|TRBV28|TRBD2
TGTGCCAGCAGTTTACGACTAGCGGGGCTCGAGCAGTACTTC
CASSLRLAGLEQYF
>TRBJ2-1|.|TRBV27|TRBD1
TGTGCCAGCAGTTTCCGGAACAGGGGCGCCCGGAGCTCCTACAATGAGCAGTTCTTC
CASSFRNRGARSSYNEQFF
>TRBJ1-2|.|TRBV6-5|TRBD1
TGTGCCACACATCGGGACAGGGGAAATGGCTACACCTTC
CATHRDRGNGYTF
>TRBJ1-1|few|TRBV27|.
TGTGCCAGCAGTTTGACAGGAAACACTGAAGCTTTCTTT
CASSLTGNTEAFF
>TRBJ2-2|.|TRBV29-1|TRBD1
TGCAGCGTTGAGGACAGGGGGAACACCGGGGAGCTGTTTTTT
CSVEDRGNTGELFF
>TRBJ1-1|.|TRBV4-1|.
TGCGCCAGCAGTTTCGGGGGAGATAACACTGAAGCTTTCTTT
CASSFGGDNTEAFF
>TRBJ2-7|.|TRBV30|TRBD1
TGTGCCTGGAGTACCGGGACAGGCTCCTACGAGCAGTACTTC
CAWSTGTGSYEQYF
>TRBJ1-6|.|TRBV19|TRBD1
TGTGCCAGTATGGGCCGTACAGGGGGCTGGAGTTCACCCCTCCACTTT
CASMGRTGGWSSPLHF
>TRBJ2-1|.|TRBV27|.
TGTGCCAGCATCGGGCAGGGATACAATGAGCAGTTCTTC
CASIGQGYNEQFF
>TRBJ2-3|.|TRBV4-2|TRBD1
TGTGCCAGCAGCGTGACTGACAGGGGTGTTGGAAATACGCAGTATTTT
CASSVTDRGVGNTQYF
>TRBJ2-7|.|TRBV14|.
TGTGCCAGCAGCCAAGATGGGGGGAGAGGGTACGAGCAGTACTTC
CASSQDGGRGYEQYF
>TRBJ1-6|.|TRBV6-5|.
TGTGCCAGCATAACAGGGACCCCCTATAATTCACCCCTCCACTTT
CASITGTPYNSPLHF
>TRBJ2-2|.|TRBV24-1|.
TGTGCCACCAGTGATGCCAGGGAGGTGACCGGGGAGCTGTTTTTT
CATSDAREVTGELFF
>TRBJ2-7|.|TRBV19|TRBD1
TGTGCCAGTGGACAGGTCTCCTCCTACGAGCAGTACTTC
CASGQVSSYEQYF
>TRBJ1-1|.|TRBV19|.
TGTGCTAGTAGGCCCTTCGACAGGCCGGGAACTGAAGCTTTCTTT
CASRPFDRPGTEAFF